The rows below give T cell receptor beta chains drawn from one sample of a study of vaccination effects on CD4 cells after COVID-19. For these TCRs, the target antigens are not known. TCRdb keeps only in-frame clones here, not all; method: immunoSEQ multiplex PCR. Among tens of thousands of clones listed, about 80% were seen once. Sequencing used CD4+ T cells from PBMCs cultured with HCoV-OC43 spike peptides, obtained after COVID-19 vaccination. All receptors come from a human donor who received a COVID-19 vaccine. Each CDR3 is given with its conserved first and last residue. The D gene is left open where the match is weak. Clone size appears in some rows only: once, few, many, or a class for an expanded clone.

size: .; V: TRBV6-5; J: TRBJ2-4; D: .; CDR3: CASSLILLAKNIQYF; DNA: TGTGCCAGCAGTTTAATACTTCTAGCCAAAAACATTCAGTACTTC
size: .; V: TRBV5-1; J: TRBJ2-2; D: .; CDR3: CASRPAPTANTGELFF; DNA: TGCGCCAGCAGACCCGCCCCGACAGCGAACACCGGGGAGCTGTTTTTT
size: .; V: TRBV5-1; J: TRBJ2-3; D: TRBD1; CDR3: CASSLYPGQGADTQYF; DNA: TGCGCCAGCAGCTTGTATCCGGGACAGGGGGCAGATACGCAGTATTTT
size: .; V: TRBV19; J: TRBJ1-5; D: TRBD1; CDR3: CASSILAGGQPQHF; DNA: TGTGCCAGTAGTATTTTGGCAGGGGGTCAGCCCCAGCATTTT
size: .; V: TRBV7-8; J: TRBJ2-2; D: TRBD1; CDR3: CASSLGQGLSANTGELFF; DNA: TGTGCCAGCAGCCTGGGACAGGGTCTTTCCGCGAACACCGGGGAGCTGTTTTTT
size: .; V: TRBV7-3; J: TRBJ2-6; D: TRBD1; CDR3: CASSSGPGQGAGANVLTF; DNA: TGTGCCAGCAGCTCAGGGCCGGGACAGGGGGCCGGGGCCAACGTCCTGACTTTC
size: once; V: TRBV5-6; J: TRBJ1-1; D: .; CDR3: CASSNGGLSAFF; DNA: TGTGCCAGCAGCAATGGGGGTCTGAGCGCTTTCTTT
size: .; V: TRBV6-6; J: TRBJ1-1; D: .; CDR3: CASSYAAGTEAFF; DNA: TGTGCCAGCAGTTACGCGGCGGGCACTGAAGCTTTCTTT
size: .; V: TRBV18; J: TRBJ2-4; D: .; CDR3: CASSTGTSNIQYF; DNA: TGTGCCAGCTCAACCGGGACGTCGAACATTCAGTACTTC
size: .; V: TRBV9; J: TRBJ2-5; D: .; CDR3: CASSPGGQETQYF; DNA: TGTGCCAGCAGCCCCGGGGGCCAAGAGACCCAGTACTTC
size: .; V: TRBV5-1; J: TRBJ2-5; D: TRBD1; CDR3: CASSLATGTEETQYF; DNA: TGCGCCAGCAGCTTGGCCACTGGGACAGAAGAGACCCAGTACTTC
size: .; V: TRBV6-5; J: TRBJ1-2; D: .; CDR3: CASSPAGTLGGYTF; DNA: TGTGCCAGCAGCCCCGCCGGGACCTTGGGTGGCTACACCTTC
size: .; V: TRBV6-6; J: TRBJ2-3; D: TRBD1; CDR3: CASSGTVLTDTQYF; DNA: TGTGCCAGCAGTGGGACAGTCCTTACAGATACGCAGTATTTT
size: .; V: TRBV19; J: TRBJ2-5; D: TRBD2; CDR3: CASRAGGGTETQYF; DNA: TGTGCCAGTAGGGCTGGCGGGGGGACAGAGACCCAGTACTTC
size: .; V: TRBV15; J: TRBJ1-1; D: .; CDR3: CATSRTNDRNTEAFF; DNA: TGTGCCACCAGCAGAACTAACGACAGGAACACTGAAGCTTTCTTT
size: once; V: TRBV4-2; J: TRBJ1-1; D: .; CDR3: CASSQDGPGTRKDTEAFF; DNA: TGTGCCAGCAGCCAAGATGGCCCGGGGACAAGGAAGGACACTGAAGCTTTCTTT
size: few; V: TRBV5-1; J: TRBJ1-2; D: TRBD1; CDR3: CASSLALGRQGNYGYTF; DNA: TGCGCCAGCAGCTTGGCATTGGGAAGACAGGGGAACTATGGCTACACCTTC
size: .; V: TRBV10-1; J: TRBJ2-1; D: .; CDR3: CASSESRGSYNEQFF; DNA: TGCGCCAGCAGTGAGTCCCGGGGCTCCTACAATGAGCAGTTCTTC
size: .; V: TRBV18; J: TRBJ1-3; D: .; CDR3: CASSPERASGNTIYF; DNA: TGTGCCAGCTCACCAGAAAGGGCATCTGGAAACACCATATATTTT
size: .; V: TRBV5-4; J: TRBJ2-3; D: .; CDR3: CASSLQGDTQYF; DNA: TGTGCCAGCAGCTTACAGGGAGATACGCAGTATTTT
size: .; V: TRBV5-1; J: TRBJ1-2; D: .; CDR3: CASSLSGNYGYTF; DNA: TGCGCCAGCAGCTTGTCAGGGAACTATGGCTACACCTTC
size: .; V: TRBV6-6; J: TRBJ2-5; D: .; CDR3: CASSQGGIHSQETQYF; DNA: TGTGCCAGCAGCCAGGGGGGGATACACTCCCAAGAGACCCAGTACTTC
size: .; V: TRBV28; J: TRBJ2-6; D: .; CDR3: CASRTSGANVLTF; DNA: TGTGCCAGCCGAACCTCTGGGGCCAACGTCCTGACTTTC
size: few; V: TRBV7-9; J: TRBJ2-2; D: TRBD1; CDR3: CASSYRGSTGELFF; DNA: TGTGCCAGCAGCTACAGGGGCAGCACCGGGGAGCTGTTTTTT
size: .; V: TRBV30; J: TRBJ1-1; D: .; CDR3: CAWSVWQDTEAFF; DNA: TGTGCCTGGAGTGTATGGCAGGACACTGAAGCTTTCTTT
size: .; V: TRBV4-1; J: TRBJ2-5; D: TRBD2; CDR3: CASSRIGLAEETQYF; DNA: TGCGCCAGCAGCCGGATCGGACTAGCGGAAGAGACCCAGTACTTC
size: .; V: TRBV6-6; J: TRBJ1-2; D: TRBD1; CDR3: CASSTGTGAYYGYTF; DNA: TGTGCCAGCAGTACTGGGACAGGGGCCTACTATGGCTACACCTTC
size: .; V: TRBV6-5; J: TRBJ1-5; D: .; CDR3: CASSYSAGDQPQHF; DNA: TGTGCCAGCAGTTACTCCGCAGGGGATCAGCCCCAGCATTTT
size: .; V: TRBV5-1; J: TRBJ2-3; D: .; CDR3: CASSLEGGTDTQYF; DNA: TGCGCCAGCAGCTTGGAAGGGGGCACAGATACGCAGTATTTT
size: .; V: TRBV5-1; J: TRBJ2-3; D: .; CDR3: CASSLRLDTDTQYF; DNA: TGCGCCAGCAGCCTCAGACTAGACACAGATACGCAGTATTTT
size: .; V: TRBV7-9; J: TRBJ2-1; D: TRBD1; CDR3: CASSPRTGGSYNEQFF; DNA: TGTGCCAGCAGCCCCCGGACAGGGGGCTCCTACAATGAGCAGTTCTTC
size: few; V: TRBV6-5; J: TRBJ1-1; D: TRBD1; CDR3: CASSYTGAVNTEAFF; DNA: TGTGCCAGCAGTTACACAGGGGCCGTGAACACTGAAGCTTTCTTT
size: .; V: TRBV9; J: TRBJ2-2; D: .; CDR3: CASSPRTGNTGELFF; DNA: TGTGCCAGCAGTCCCCGTACAGGGAACACCGGGGAGCTGTTTTTT
size: .; V: TRBV12-3/TRBV12-4; J: TRBJ1-3; D: .; CDR3: CASSFSGNTIYF; DNA: TGTGCCAGCAGTTTTTCCGGAAACACCATATATTTT
size: few; V: TRBV10-1; J: TRBJ2-2; D: .; CDR3: CASSARTQVEAGELFF; DNA: TGCGCCAGCAGTGCCAGGACGCAGGTGGAGGCCGGGGAGCTGTTTTTT
size: .; V: TRBV2; J: TRBJ2-5; D: .; CDR3: CASSELGTQYF; DNA: TGTGCCAGCAGTGAACTCGGGACCCAGTACTTC
size: .; V: TRBV18; J: TRBJ1-2; D: .; CDR3: CASSPGGFYGYTF; DNA: TGTGCCAGCTCACCAGGGGGGTTCTATGGCTACACCTTC
size: .; V: TRBV7-8; J: TRBJ1-6; D: TRBD1; CDR3: CASSAPRGQGVNSPLHF; DNA: TGTGCCAGCAGCGCTCCTAGGGGACAGGGGGTTAATTCACCCCTCCACTTT
size: .; V: TRBV5-1; J: TRBJ1-3; D: TRBD1; CDR3: CASSSGDSSGNTIYF; DNA: TGCGCCAGCAGCTCCGGGGACAGCTCTGGAAACACCATATATTTT
size: once; V: TRBV5-1; J: TRBJ1-1; D: TRBD1; CDR3: CASRRQGAGDTEAFF; DNA: TGCGCCAGCAGGCGACAGGGGGCTGGGGACACTGAAGCTTTCTTT
size: .; V: TRBV5-1; J: TRBJ2-2; D: .; CDR3: CASSHPGLRNTGELFF; DNA: TGCGCCAGCAGCCATCCGGGACTTCGGAACACCGGGGAGCTGTTTTTT
size: .; V: TRBV18; J: TRBJ1-3; D: .; CDR3: CASSTESRTAFGNTIYF; DNA: TGTGCCAGCTCAACCGAAAGTAGGACAGCATTTGGAAACACCATATATTTT
size: once; V: TRBV6-5; J: TRBJ1-2; D: .; CDR3: CASSQGPTDYGYTF; DNA: TGTGCCAGCAGCCAGGGACCGACTGACTATGGCTACACCTTC
size: .; V: TRBV7-3; J: TRBJ2-3; D: TRBD2; CDR3: CASSPRGLAGSTDTQYF; DNA: TGTGCCAGCAGCCCTCGGGGACTAGCGGGGAGCACAGATACGCAGTATTTT
size: .; V: TRBV28; J: TRBJ1-5; D: .; CDR3: CASSLLGRTQPQHF; DNA: TGTGCCAGCAGTTTACTTGGCCGGACTCAGCCCCAGCATTTT
size: .; V: TRBV12-3/TRBV12-4; J: TRBJ2-1; D: .; CDR3: CATQGTLYNEQFF; DNA: TGTGCCACCCAGGGGACATTATACAATGAGCAGTTCTTC
size: .; V: TRBV2; J: TRBJ2-1; D: TRBD2; CDR3: CASRQLAGAHNEQFF; DNA: TGTGCCAGCAGGCAACTAGCGGGGGCCCACAATGAGCAGTTCTTC
size: once; V: TRBV7-2; J: TRBJ1-4; D: .; CDR3: CASSLAGFNEKLFF; DNA: TGTGCCAGCAGCTTAGCTGGGTTTAATGAAAAACTGTTTTTT
size: .; V: TRBV24-1; J: TRBJ2-1; D: TRBD1; CDR3: CATSDPTGGSYNEQFF; DNA: TGTGCCACCAGTGATCCTACAGGGGGCTCGTACAATGAGCAGTTCTTC
size: .; V: TRBV18; J: TRBJ1-3; D: .; CDR3: CASSPPQLSLSGNTIYF; DNA: TGTGCCAGCTCACCACCGCAGCTGTCCTTATCTGGAAACACCATATATTTT
size: .; V: TRBV2; J: TRBJ1-2; D: .; CDR3: CASSEQGIYGYTF; DNA: TGTGCCAGCAGTGAACAGGGAATCTATGGCTACACCTTC